The present TCR beta chain was sequenced within a study of PD-1 blockade in classical Hodgkin lymphoma. Each patient's relapse followed autologous stem cell transplantation, and brentuximab vedotin exposure varied. The CD8+ T cells came from thawed PBMCs through magnetic negative selection. As for this clone: One end of the junction is discordant with germline, which a read error may explain.

Method: immunoSEQ multiplex PCR; TCRdb's copy keeps in-frame clones and lacks some. The sample includes around 8,000 clones, about 86% of them seen just once. The TCR originated in a human donor with classical Hodgkin lymphoma. The source material was CD8+ T cells from blood, sampled at baseline.

DNA for the CDR3: TGTGCCAGCAGCTTAGGCCCGGGGGAAGTTCGGTTC. It is translated as CASSLGPGEVRF. The chain links TRBV7-9 to TRBJ2-7; possibly TRBD2 for D (6 bases). CDR3 length equals 12 residues. Germline CDR1 SEHNR, CDR2 FQNEAQ (reference sequence).